Listed below are T cell receptor beta chains from one sample, sequenced in a study of T cell responses to AZD1222 COVID-19 vaccine. Libraries were prepared by immunoSEQ multiplex PCR; TCRdb keeps only in-frame clonotypes and omits some of them. This table holds 150,000 to 190,000 clones, approximately 90% found once. The sample here was peripheral blood, taken after recovery from COVID-19. These receptors were collected from an adult who had recovered from COVID-19. Both conserved end residues are part of each CDR3. The D gene is left open where the match is weak. Clone size is shown for a subset of rows, as once, few, many or a class of expanded clone.

D gene	V gene	clone size	J gene	CDR3 protein	CDR3 DNA
NA	TRBV6-5	NA	TRBJ2-5	CASSPRTAGQETQYF	TGTGCCAGCAGCCCCAGGACAGCTGGGCAAGAGACCCAGTACTTC
TRBD1	TRBV11-1	NA	TRBJ1-2	CASSPGQGAYGYTF	TGTGCCAGCAGCCCCGGACAGGGGGCCTATGGCTACACCTTC
NA	TRBV7-2	NA	TRBJ2-1	CASSPDRGTYNEQFF	TGTGCCAGCAGCCCGGACAGAGGGACCTACAATGAGCAGTTCTTC
TRBD1	TRBV2	NA	TRBJ1-5	CASQGASNQPQHF	TGTGCCAGCCAGGGGGCTAGCAATCAGCCCCAGCATTTT
TRBD2	TRBV3-1/TRBV3-2	NA	TRBJ2-3	CASSRAGTSGAFPQYF	TGTGCCAGCAGCCGAGCCGGGACTAGCGGGGCCTTCCCGCAGTATTTT
TRBD2	TRBV4-1	NA	TRBJ2-5	CASSQDPSGSQQETQYF	TGCGCCAGCAGCCAAGATCCTAGCGGGAGTCAACAAGAGACCCAGTACTTC
TRBD2	TRBV5-4	NA	TRBJ2-1	CASSAGTSIQWDQFF	TGTGCCAGCAGCGCCGGGACTAGTATACAATGGGACCAGTTCTTC
NA	TRBV3-1/TRBV3-2	NA	TRBJ1-5	CASSRQGGRNQPQHF	TGTGCCAGCAGCCGGCAGGGCGGCCGCAATCAGCCCCAGCATTTT
NA	TRBV7-9	NA	TRBJ2-3	CASSPQYTDTQYF	TGTGCCAGCAGCCCCCAGTACACAGATACGCAGTATTTT
TRBD1	TRBV29-1	once	TRBJ2-7	CSVVWDRGSYEQYF	TGCAGCGTTGTCTGGGACAGGGGGTCCTACGAGCAGTACTTC